One sample yielded the 32 T cell receptor beta chains listed below, sequenced in a study of CD8 T cells in Susac syndrome. An input of roughly 0.5 to 1 ug of RNA was subjected to reverse transcription using random hexamers. Using its own MiXCR run on the immunoSEQ multiplex PCR reads, TCRdb lists one record per CDR3 protein. The data contain around 130,000 distinct CDR3 sequences, approximately 96% of them seen just once; the ten biggest clones take up 0.11%. The sample was CD4+ T cells from PBMCs. These receptors were obtained from a human donor with multiple sclerosis.

V is TRBV7-9 and J is TRBJ2-1; D ambiguous. The CDR3 spans 12 residues. Trimming took off 2 bases at V and 10 bases at J, with 9 bases between the two ends. CDR1 SEHNR and CDR2 FQNEAQ come from the germline V gene (reference sequence). DNA of the CDR3: TGTGCCAGCAGCTTAAGAGGAGTAGAGCAGTTCTTC. Amino acids: CASSLRGVEQFF.

V and J are TRBV18 and TRBJ2-7; D unresolved. V dropped 3 bases and J dropped 0 bases, with 6 bases sitting between them. CDR3 length: 13 amino acids. The germline V gene encodes CDR1 KGHSH and CDR2 LQKENI. The CDR3 spells CASSPGSSYEQYF. CDR3 nucleotide sequence: TGTGCCAGCTCACCCGGCAGCTCCTACGAGCAGTACTTC. Complete variable domain (other parts from reference TRBV18 and TRBJ2-7): NAGVMQNPRHLVRRRGQEARLRCSPMKGHSHVYWYRQLPEEGLKFMVYLQKENIIDESGMPKERFSAEFPKEGPSILRIQQVVRGDSAAYFCASSPGSSYEQYFGPGTRLTVT.

The V and J genes are TRBV3-1 and TRBJ1-3; unclear D gene. The germline V gene encodes CDR1 LGHDT and CDR2 YNNKEL (reference sequence). The CDR3 sequence is 13 residues long. Trimming cost V 1 base and J 2 bases, with 3 bases left between them. The CDR3, as DNA: TGTGCCAGCAGCCAAGCAGCTGGAAACACCATATATTTT. Translated: CASSQAAGNTIYF.

The chain couples TRBV6-2 or TRBV6-3 to TRBJ1-1, with TRBD1 identical over 9 bases. Germline CDR1 and CDR2: MNHEY and SVGEGT. This CDR3 region has 13 residues. V lost 8 bases and J lost 8; bases outside the gene matches: 9. CDR3 sequence: CASGLRTGVEAFF. CDR3 nucleotides: TGTGCCAGCGGCCTAAGGACAGGGGTGGAAGCTTTCTTT.

The chain recombines TRBV20-1 with TRBJ2-7, with D possibly matching TRBD1 (5 bases). Germline V gene lookup returns CDR1 DFQATT and CDR2 SNEGSKA (reference sequence). The CDR3 length is 11 residues. V was shortened by 6 bases and J by 6 bases, with 12 bases between the two germline ends. Here the CDR3 reads CSASDIFEQYF. Here the CDR3 DNA reads TGCAGTGCCTCGGACATTTTCGAGCAGTACTTC.

V gene TRBV20-1 combines with J gene TRBJ2-4; 8 positions match TRBD1. V shed 5 bases, J shed 0 bases, and the junction held 6 bases outside the gene matches. Looked up from germline, CDR1 is DFQATT and CDR2 is SNEGSKA (reference sequence). The CDR3 sequence is 15 residues long. The CDR3 reads CSADEDRGAKNIQYF. In DNA, the CDR3 is TGCAGTGCTGACGAAGACAGGGGAGCCAAAAACATTCAGTACTTC.

The rearrangement joins TRBV15 to TRBJ2-7; D might be TRBD1 or TRBD2, each matching 5 bases. Germline CDR1 LNHNV, CDR2 YYDKDF (reference sequence). The CDR3 contains 16 residues. V was cut by 0 bases and J by 4 bases, with 16 bases left in between. The CDR3 region is CATSRERPGPTYEQYF. CDR3 nucleotide sequence: TGTGCCACCAGCAGAGAAAGACCGGGACCGACTTACGAGCAGTACTTC.

V and J are TRBV28 and TRBJ1-2; D is unresolved. The V end was cut by 6 bases, the J end by 8 bases, with 13 bases between. Germline assignment: CDR1 MDHEN and CDR2 SYDVKM. This CDR3 is built from 12 residues. The CDR3 loop is CASREGKEGYTF. The CDR3 region has the DNA TGTGCCAGCAGAGAGGGCAAGGAGGGCTACACCTTC.

V and J are TRBV30 and TRBJ2-4; D is unclear. CDR3 length: 13 residues. Germline V gene data show CDR1 as GTSNPN and CDR2 as SVGIG (reference sequence). V lost 1 base, J lost 0 bases, and 4 bases lay in between. The CDR3 here is CAWSGGAKNIQYF. CDR3 in DNA: TGTGCCTGGAGTGGGGGAGCCAAAAACATTCAGTACTTC.

The chain combines TRBV5-1 with TRBJ2-7; TRBD2 is a possible D gene (5 bases). Germline V lookup: CDR1 SGHRS, CDR2 YFSETQ. V lost 0 bases, J lost 0 bases, and 10 bases lay in between. The CDR3 consists of 15 residues. The DNA for the CDR3 is TGCGCCAGCAGCTTGGTCCGGGAAAGCTCCTACGAGCAGTACTTC. This codes for CASSLVRESSYEQYF.

V is TRBV20-1 and J is TRBJ2-7, with D possibly matching TRBD1 (5 bases). Trimming left V 2 bases short and J 1 base short, with 12 bases between. CDR3 length: 14 amino acids. Germline CDR1 and CDR2: DFQATT and SNEGSKA (reference sequence). DNA of the CDR3: TGCAGTGCTAGATCGACGACAGTGTCCTACGAGCAGTACTTC. Translating gives CSARSTTVSYEQYF.

The rearrangement joins TRBV30 to TRBJ2-5; D is unclear. The CDR3 is 13 residues long. CDR1 is GTSNPN, CDR2 SVGIG, per germline (reference sequence). Trimming shortened V by 1 base and J by 1 base, and 7 bases separated the two germline ends. Here the CDR3 DNA reads TGTGCCTGGAGTGCAGACGTCCAAGAGACCCAGTACTTC. Its translation is CAWSADVQETQYF.

The chain combines TRBV5-4 with TRBJ2-5, with D perhaps assigned TRBD1 or TRBD2 (5 bases each). CDR3 size: 13 residues. The germline V gene encodes CDR1 SGHNT and CDR2 YYREEE (reference sequence). V gave up 4 bases and J gave up 1 base, with 8 bases separating them. CDR3 nucleotide sequence: TGTGCCAGCAGCCTCGGGACCCAAGAGACCCAGTACTTC. Its translation is CASSLGTQETQYF.

The chain links TRBV5-4 to TRBJ2-6; possible D gene TRBD1, 5 bases. Germline V gene sequence: CDR1 SGHNT, CDR2 YYREEE (reference sequence). Trimming removed 7 bases from V and 4 bases from J, with 18 bases in between. The CDR3 loop spans 16 amino acids. CDR3 amino acids: CASSGFRVEGANVLTF. The DNA for the CDR3 is TGTGCCAGCTCAGGTTTCAGGGTTGAAGGGGCCAACGTCCTGACTTTC.

V usage is TRBV3-1 and J usage is TRBJ2-7; 7 bases fit TRBD1. Germline V gene data show CDR1 as LGHDT and CDR2 as YNNKEL (reference sequence). This CDR3 has 15 amino acids. The junction had 9 bases not matched to a gene; V was cut back by 4 bases and J by 3 bases. CDR3 protein: CASSRSETGRYEQYF. CDR3 bases: TGTGCCAGCAGCCGTTCGGAGACAGGGCGCTACGAGCAGTACTTC.

A single count supports this clonotype. The J gene is TRBJ2-1, the V gene TRBV20-1; TRBD2 matches at 9 bases. The CDR3 runs 15 residues. Germline V lookup: CDR1 DFQATT, CDR2 SNEGSKA (reference sequence). V lost 3 bases and J lost 7; bases outside the gene matches: 10. The CDR3 sequence is CSARISGRNRNEQFF. CDR3 bases: TGCAGTGCTAGGATAAGCGGGAGGAATAGGAATGAGCAGTTCTTC.

This chain connects TRBV12-3 or TRBV12-4 to TRBJ2-7; D is unresolved. V lost 6 bases and J lost 6, with 9 bases in between. This CDR3 region has 11 residues. CDR3: CASSPETEQYF. The CDR3 nucleotides read TGTGCCAGCAGCCCCGAAACCGAGCAGTACTTC.

This sequence joins TRBV4-2 and TRBJ2-6; D is unclear. CDR1 and CDR2 (germline): LGHNA, YNFKEQ. The CDR3 has 16 amino acids. The V end lost 0 bases, the J end lost 3 bases, and 9 bases lay between the germline ends. As DNA, the CDR3 is TGTGCCAGCAGCCAAGATGGACCTCTTGGGGCCAACGTCCTGACTTTC. It specifies CASSQDGPLGANVLTF.

The chain has TRBV20-1 and TRBJ2-7, with D perhaps TRBD2 (6 bases). In germline, CDR1 is DFQATT, CDR2 SNEGSKA (reference sequence). This CDR3 comprises 15 residues. Deletions cut 6 bases from V and 0 bases from J, with 18 bases between. The CDR3 DNA reads as TGCAGTGCACAAGATCCAGCGGGCTACTCCTACGAGCAGTACTTC. Residues: CSAQDPAGYSYEQYF.

This chain links TRBV27 with TRBJ1-1; 9 nucleotides line up with TRBD1. This CDR3 is built from 16 residues. Losses at the gene ends were 10 bases for V and 0 bases for J; bases not matched to a gene: 12. Per germline, CDR1 MNHEY and CDR2 SMNVEV (reference sequence). The CDR3 sequence: CATVPGTGRMNTEAFF. Here the CDR3 DNA reads TGTGCCACCGTCCCTGGGACAGGGAGAATGAACACTGAAGCTTTCTTT.

The V call is TRBV19, the J call TRBJ2-5; 8 nucleotides match TRBD1. CDR1 LNHDA and CDR2 SQIVND come from the germline V gene (reference sequence). The CDR3 contains 16 residues. With V trimmed by 6 bases and J by 4 bases, 13 bases remained unmatched. DNA of the CDR3: TGTGCCAGTAGCCATTACGGGACAGGTGAACGAGAGACCCAGTACTTC. Its translation: CASSHYGTGERETQYF.

The chain combines TRBV20-1 with TRBJ2-7; D is unclear. CDR1 is DFQATT, CDR2 SNEGSKA, per germline (reference sequence). The CDR3 spans 14 residues. V lost 3 bases and J lost 2, with 14 bases in between. The CDR3 coding sequence is TGCAGTGCTAGTGGGCAGGTAAAAGCCTACGAGCAGTACTTC. It translates to CSASGQVKAYEQYF.

In this sample, this clonotype turned up once. The V gene is TRBV29-1, the J gene TRBJ1-2; tentative D call: TRBD1 (6 bases). Trimming stripped 7 bases from V and 4 bases from J, with 16 bases between. The CDR3 is 13 residues long. From germline, CDR1 is SQVTM and CDR2 ANQGSEA. This CDR3 reads CSATDRRFYGYTF. The CDR3 DNA is TGCAGCGCCACGGACAGACGGTTCTATGGCTACACCTTC.

This clonotype was recorded once. The chain has TRBV28 and TRBJ2-5; possibly TRBD2 for D (5 bases). Germline CDR1 MDHEN, CDR2 SYDVKM. The CDR3 runs to 12 residues. V dropped 6 bases and J dropped 5 bases, with 10 bases sitting between them. Here the CDR3 DNA reads TGTGCCAGCAGGCGTACGGGGGAGACCCAGTACTTC. Protein: CASRRTGETQYF.

The chain is built from TRBV3-1 and TRBJ2-5; D not resolved. CDR1 is LGHDT, CDR2 YNNKEL, per germline (reference sequence). V gave up 0 bases and J gave up 1 base, with 9 bases separating them. The CDR3 contains 15 residues. The CDR3 bases are TGTGCCAGCAGCCAAGATGTGTCTCGCCAAGAGACCCAGTACTTC. Translated, it gives CASSQDVSRQETQYF.

The CDR3 protein is CASSFRATDQPQHF. The CDR3 region has the DNA TGTGCCAGCAGTTTTAGGGCAACAGATCAGCCCCAGCATTTT. The chain has TRBV12-3 or TRBV12-4 and TRBJ1-5; D is unresolved. V gave up 3 bases and J gave up 5 bases, with 11 bases separating them. CDR3 length: 14 amino acids.

The rearrangement uses TRBV19 and TRBJ2-3; D gene uncertain. V was clipped by 5 bases and J by 0 bases, with 12 bases between them. Germline-derived CDR1 and CDR2 are LNHDA and SQIVND (reference sequence). CDR3 length equals 15 residues. DNA for the CDR3: TGTGCCAGTAGTTCCGGCGGCCCGAGCACAGATACGCAGTATTTT. Protein sequence: CASSSGGPSTDTQYF. Together with reference TRBV19 and TRBJ2-3, the CDR3 gives the full variable domain: DGGITQSPKYLFRKEGQNVTLSCEQNLNHDAMYWYRQDPGQGLRLIYYSQIVNDFQKGDIAEGYSVSREKKESFPLTVTSAQKNPTAFYLCASSSGGPSTDTQYFGPGTRLTVL.

In DNA form, the CDR3 reads TGCGCCAGCAGCCATCAGCGGAGCCTCGCCTCTTCGCAGTATTTT. Translated, it gives CASSHQRSLASSQYF. The chain links TRBV4-1 to TRBJ2-3; weak D call: TRBD2 (5 bases). Germline CDR1 and CDR2: MGHRA and YSYEKL. This CDR3 is built from 15 residues. Trimming cost V 3 bases and J 10 bases, with 20 bases left between them.

This chain connects TRBV28 to TRBJ2-3; D might be TRBD1 (6 bases). CDR1 MDHEN and CDR2 SYDVKM come from the germline V gene. CDR3 length equals 15 residues. Trimming shortened V by 6 bases and J by 2 bases, and 15 bases separated the two germline ends. This CDR3 reads CASSRNTGLTDTQYF. The CDR3 DNA is TGTGCCAGCAGCCGAAACACAGGGCTCACAGATACGCAGTATTTT.

The gene calls are TRBV5-1 and TRBJ2-1, with no clear D. Germline CDR1 and CDR2: SGHRS and YFSETQ. Deletions cut 1 base from V and 7 bases from J, with 9 bases between. The CDR3 extends over 13 amino acids. The chain's CDR3 is CASSLFTANEQFF. The CDR3 region has the DNA TGCGCCAGCAGCTTGTTCACGGCGAATGAGCAGTTCTTC.

The chain is built from TRBV27 and TRBJ2-6, with D unclear. Germline V gives CDR1 MNHEY, CDR2 SMNVEV (reference sequence). Deletions cut 2 bases from V and 1 base from J, with 3 bases between. CDR3 length: 14 amino acids. In nucleotides, the CDR3 is TGTGCCAGCAGTTTACTATCTGGGGCCAACGTCCTGACTTTC. This sequence encodes CASSLLSGANVLTF.

The chain uses TRBV28 and TRBJ2-3; tentatively, D is TRBD1 or TRBD2 (5 bases each). Germline loops: CDR1 MDHEN, CDR2 SYDVKM. V was clipped by 3 bases and J by 5 bases, with 15 bases between them. CDR3 length: 15 amino acids. The CDR3: CASSFEGSLLDTQYF. Here the CDR3 DNA reads TGTGCCAGCAGTTTCGAGGGGTCTCTGTTAGATACGCAGTATTTT.